Listed here are 22 T cell receptor beta chains from one sample, sequenced in a study of cytomegalovirus exposure and HLA in healthy donors. The PCR used 60 Vbeta and 13 Jbeta primers. The table came from immunoSEQ multiplex PCR; TCRdb's copy has only in-frame clones and leaves some out. This sample has around 150,000 clones, with 77% found just once. Sequenced: PBMCs. All receptors derive from a woman in her thirties or forties in good health and CMV-seropositive.

CDR3 in amino acids: CASSLLGAADTGELFF. CDR3 nucleotides: TGTGCCAGCAGTTTATTGGGGGCCGCGGACACCGGGGAGCTGTTTTTT. The J gene is TRBJ2-2, the V gene TRBV28; tentative D call: TRBD1 (6 bases). Trimming took 1 base from V and 3 from J, leaving 12 bases between them. This CDR3 has 16 residues. Germline CDR1 and CDR2: MDHEN and SYDVKM.

V is TRBV18 and J is TRBJ2-6, with D unresolved. V lost 6 bases and J lost 2, with 8 bases in between. In germline, CDR1 is KGHSH, CDR2 LQKENI. CDR3 length: 14 amino acids. The CDR3 loop reads CASSPDTGANVLTF. CDR3 bases: TGTGCCAGCTCCCCCGACACTGGGGCCAACGTCCTGACTTTC. Variable domain in full (rest from reference TRBV18 and TRBJ2-6): NAGVMQNPRHLVRRRGQEARLRCSPMKGHSHVYWYRQLPEEGLKFMVYLQKENIIDESGMPKERFSAEFPKEGPSILRIQQVVRGDSAAYFCASSPDTGANVLTFGAGSRLTVL.

V and J are TRBV28 and TRBJ1-2; no firm D call. CDR1 MDHEN and CDR2 SYDVKM come from the germline V gene. This CDR3 has 12 residues. V lost 3 bases to trimming and J lost 6 bases, with 8 bases between them. For the CDR3, the DNA is TGTGCCAGCAGTTTGGAGCAAGATGGCTACACCTTC. It translates to CASSLEQDGYTF.

V and J are TRBV7-9 and TRBJ1-1, with 7 bases identical to TRBD1. V lost 5 bases and J lost 0; bases outside the gene matches: 3. CDR3 length equals 14 residues. In germline, CDR1 is SEHNR, CDR2 FQNEAQ (reference sequence). The CDR3 reads CASSPGQLNTEAFF. DNA for the CDR3: TGTGCCAGCAGCCCGGGACAGTTGAACACTGAAGCTTTCTTT.

J is TRBJ2-6 and V is TRBV2; possibly TRBD1 for D (5 bases). The V gene's germline CDR1 is SNHLY and CDR2 FYNNEI. The CDR3 has 14 residues. V lost 6 bases to trimming and J lost 2 bases, with 8 bases between them. CDR3 nucleotide sequence: TGTGCCAGCAGGCAGGGCACTGGGGCCAACGTCCTGACTTTC. It encodes CASRQGTGANVLTF. The variable domain in full, completed from reference TRBV2 and TRBJ2-6, reads EPEVTQTPSHQVTQMGQEVILRCVPISNHLYFYWYRQILGQKVEFLVSFYNNEISEKSEIFDDQFSVERPDGSNFTLKIRSTKLEDSAMYFCASRQGTGANVLTFGAGSRLTVL.

The chain couples TRBV5-1 to TRBJ1-2; 7 bases fit TRBD1. The germline gives CDR1 SGHRS, CDR2 YFSETQ. The CDR3 is made up of 13 amino acids. The junction had 2 bases not matched to a gene; V was cut back by 3 bases and J by 3 bases. The CDR3 DNA follows: TGCGCCAGCAGCTCTCAGGGGGACTATGGCTACACCTTC. It is translated as CASSSQGDYGYTF.

This clone is judged medium-sized. This specimen includes other DNA sequences encoding the same CDR3. The chain has TRBV4-3 and TRBJ1-1; D perhaps matches TRBD1 (5 bases). CDR1 and CDR2 from the germline V gene are LGHNA and YSLEER. The length of the CDR3 is 14 residues. The ends were cut back, 1 base at V and 4 bases at J, with 10 bases in the middle. CDR3 nucleotide sequence: TGCGCCAGCAGCCAAGCCAGGAGGGGCACTGAAGCTTTCTTT. This translates into CASSQARRGTEAFF.

The rearrangement links TRBV15 to TRBJ2-1; TRBD2 matches 8 bases. The germline gives CDR1 LNHNV, CDR2 YYDKDF (reference sequence). The CDR3 runs 19 residues. With 1 base clipped from V and 1 base from J, the junction kept 12 bases outside the gene matches. The CDR3 coding sequence is TGTGCCACCAGCAGAGGGGGGCAGCGGGGGCCTTCGTCCTACAATGAGCAGTTCTTC. Translating gives CATSRGGQRGPSSYNEQFF.

The J gene is TRBJ1-5, the V gene TRBV6-4; 9 bases match TRBD1. Germline CDR1 and CDR2: MRHNA and SNTAGT. The CDR3 extends over 14 amino acids. Germline trimming cut 5 bases from V and 2 bases from J; bases unmatched to any gene: 1. CDR3 DNA sequence: TGTGCCAGCAGTCGACAGGGGGGCAATCAGCCCCAGCATTTT. It is translated as CASSRQGGNQPQHF.

This clone has just one count. The rearrangement links TRBV27 to TRBJ2-2; 7 nucleotides line up with TRBD2. CDR3 size: 14 residues. CDR1 and CDR2 from the germline V gene are MNHEY and SMNVEV (reference sequence). Trimming cost V 3 bases and J 6 bases; bases outside gene matches: 4. CDR3 bases: TGTGCCAGCAGTTTCCGGGGGGAATCCGGGGAGCTGTTTTTT. It codes for CASSFRGESGELFF.

The V and J genes are TRBV28 and TRBJ1-2; D perhaps matches TRBD1 (5 bases). Germline assignment: CDR1 MDHEN and CDR2 SYDVKM. Between the trimmed V and J ends, which lost 2 bases and 2 bases, there was a span of 6 bases. CDR3 length: 13 residues. CDR3 DNA sequence: TGTGCCAGCAGTTTAGGGGCAAACTATGGCTACACCTTC. Translation: CASSLGANYGYTF.

This clone is a singleton in its sample. This chain connects TRBV6-5 to TRBJ1-1; 8 bases line up with TRBD1. The J segment lost 4 bases and the V segment lost 6 bases, leaving 4 bases of the junction unmatched. There are 13 residues in the CDR3. Germline V gene data show CDR1 as MNHEY and CDR2 as SVGAGI. Here the CDR3 DNA reads TGTGCCAGCAGCGTTCAGGGGGCCACTGAAGCTTTCTTT. Protein sequence: CASSVQGATEAFF.

This sequence joins TRBV11-2 and TRBJ1-1; D uncertain. V gave up 3 bases and J gave up 5 bases, with 13 bases separating them. The germline gives CDR1 SGHAT, CDR2 FQNNGV. The length of the CDR3 is 14 residues. The CDR3 DNA is TGTGCCAGCAGCTTTACGGATCGAGGGACTGAAGCTTTCTTT. Encoded protein: CASSFTDRGTEAFF.

In the case of this clone: The same CDR3 arises from other DNA sequences in this sample as well. This chain joins TRBV5-1 and TRBJ1-2; maybe TRBD1 (5 bases). The CDR3 length is 14 residues. V lost 1 base and J 8 bases, leaving 15 bases between the germline ends. CDR1 SGHRS and CDR2 YFSETQ come from the germline V gene. CDR3 in amino acids: CASSLFGTGGGYTF. CDR3 in DNA: TGCGCCAGCAGCTTGTTCGGAACGGGGGGAGGCTACACCTTC.

V gene TRBV5-1 combines with J gene TRBJ1-5; 10 bases line up with TRBD1. Germline loops: CDR1 SGHRS, CDR2 YFSETQ. This CDR3 spans 17 amino acids. J lost 1 base, V lost 2 bases, and 6 bases had no gene match. CDR3 in DNA: TGCGCCAGCAGCTTTTGGACAGGGGGTCAGAGCAATCAGCCCCAGCATTTT. The encoded protein is CASSFWTGGQSNQPQHF.

This chain joins TRBV29-1 and TRBJ1-1, with a tentative D call TRBD1 (5 bases). With 4 bases removed from V and 2 bases from J, the gap between germline ends came to 11 bases. This CDR3 comprises 13 residues. Looked up from germline, CDR1 is SQVTM and CDR2 is ANQGSEA. The CDR3 DNA is TGCAGCGTTGTCGGACACATAAACACTGAAGCTTTCTTT. Translating gives CSVVGHINTEAFF.

On this clone itself: A read error may account for a junction end that differs from germline. CDR3 sequence reads: CSSSLTDTQYF. The CDR3 DNA reads TGTTCCAGCAGCCTTACAGATACGCAGTATTTT. The chain employs TRBV7-9 and TRBJ2-3, with D uncertain. The CDR3 extends over 11 amino acids. Germline-derived CDR1 and CDR2 are SEHNR and FQNEAQ (reference sequence).

This clone has just one count. J is TRBJ1-2 and V is TRBV5-4; 9 nucleotides agree with TRBD1. V shed 4 bases and J 5 bases; nucleotides not matched to a gene: 6. This CDR3 has 14 amino acids. Germline CDR1 and CDR2: SGHNT and YYREEE (reference sequence). The CDR3 here is CASSHAGTGYGYTF. CDR3 coding DNA: TGTGCCAGCAGCCATGCCGGGACAGGGTATGGCTACACCTTC.

This chain links TRBV15 with TRBJ2-7; 7 bases align to TRBD2. CDR1 LNHNV and CDR2 YYDKDF come from the germline V gene (reference sequence). The length of the CDR3 is 14 residues. The ends lost 5 bases at V and 0 bases at J; junction bases unmatched: 4. Written as DNA, the CDR3 is TGTGCCACCAGCCTTGGGGGGGACTCCTACGAGCAGTACTTC. Residues: CATSLGGDSYEQYF. Combining the CDR3 with reference TRBV15 and TRBJ2-7 gives the whole variable domain DAMVIQNPRYQVTQFGKPVTLSCSQTLNHNVMYWYQQKSSQAPKLLFHYYDKDFNNEADTPDNFQSRRPNTSFCFLDIRSPGLGDTAMYLCATSLGGDSYEQYFGPGTRLTVT.

The chain carries TRBV23-1 and TRBJ1-6; TRBD1 might be the D (6 bases). TRBV23-1 is recorded as an ORF, its role being uncertain. Trimming left V 7 bases short and J 0 bases short, with 22 bases between. The length of the CDR3 is 19 residues. CDR3 nucleotide sequence: TGCGCCAGCAAGGGGGGGCAGGGTACAGTGGGCTCCTATAATTCACCCCTCCACTTT. This translates into CASKGGQGTVGSYNSPLHF.

This chain joins TRBV5-4 and TRBJ2-5; possibly TRBD1 for D (6 bases). The CDR3 is 15 amino acids. The ends were cut back, 2 bases at V and 1 base at J, with 12 bases in the middle. In germline, CDR1 is SGHNT, CDR2 YYREEE (reference sequence). CDR3 in DNA: TGTGCCAGCAGCTTAGCAGGGGACGCCCAAGAGACCCAGTACTTC. This gives the protein CASSLAGDAQETQYF.

The chain has TRBV20-1 and TRBJ1-2; D unresolved. The V gene's germline CDR1 is DFQATT and CDR2 SNEGSKA (reference sequence). Trimming cost V 3 bases and J 8 bases, with 10 bases left between them. This CDR3 is 11 amino acids long. CDR3 DNA: TGCAGTGCTAGTCTAGACCGGGGCTACACCTTC. It codes for CSASLDRGYTF.